The clone carrying this T cell receptor beta chain showed up just a few times. Profiled with immunoSEQ multiplex PCR; TCRdb holds only in-frame clones, not every one. This sample carries about 360,000 clones, about 86% of them seen once, and the ten largest clones take 7.1%. These data come from a study of blood T cell repertoires in COVID-19. At the level of the study: Sites in the United States, Italy and Spain provided acute and convalescent COVID-19 samples.

Germline V gene data show CDR1 as SGHAT and CDR2 as FQNNGV. With V trimmed by 5 bases and J by 8 bases, 12 bases remained unmatched. The CDR3 consists of 16 residues. This receptor was obtained from a woman aged 60-75 years with COVID-19, enrolled during active disease. The chain employs TRBV11-2 and TRBJ2-1, with 10 bases identical to TRBD2. Sequencing used peripheral blood. The DNA for the CDR3 is TGTGCCAGCAGCCCTCCGAGCGGGGGGGCTGCCGATGAGCAGTTCTTC. Translation gives CASSPPSGGAADEQFF.